Listed below are T cell receptor beta chains from one sample, sequenced in a study of graft-versus-host responses after intestinal transplantation. The table came from immunoSEQ multiplex PCR; TCRdb's copy has only in-frame clones and leaves some out. The sample includes almost 15,000 clones, 70% of them seen just once. The sample here was ileum tissue, taken around 700 days after intestinal transplantation. The receptors come from a human patient who received an intestinal transplant, so some T cells may come from the graft donor. The CDR3 runs from the conserved cysteine through the conserved F or W.

J gene: TRBJ1-6; V gene: TRBV28; CDR3 length: 15; CDR3 protein: CASSSTGVYNSPLHF
J gene: TRBJ1-4; V gene: TRBV6-5; CDR3 length: 16; CDR3 protein: CASSSPGQPGGEKLFF
J gene: TRBJ1-5; V gene: TRBV2; CDR3 length: 14; CDR3 protein: CASTGTGGIQPQHF
J gene: TRBJ2-1; V gene: TRBV27; CDR3 length: 11; CDR3 protein: CASSSSTEQFF
J gene: TRBJ1-5; V gene: TRBV7-2; CDR3 length: 15; CDR3 protein: CASSPGTGKHQPQHF
J gene: TRBJ1-2; V gene: TRBV30; CDR3 length: 12; CDR3 protein: CAWSVRIGGYTF
J gene: TRBJ2-7; V gene: TRBV30; CDR3 length: 13; CDR3 protein: CAWSVGLSYEQYF
J gene: TRBJ2-7; V gene: TRBV7-8; CDR3 length: 15; CDR3 protein: CASSFGSGQNYEQYF
J gene: TRBJ2-7; V gene: TRBV19; CDR3 length: 15; CDR3 protein: CASSIGRDRGHEQYF
J gene: TRBJ2-2; V gene: TRBV5-8; CDR3 length: 14; CDR3 protein: CASSFRGTGGELFF
J gene: TRBJ2-1; V gene: TRBV5-1; CDR3 length: 15; CDR3 protein: CASSFGPRIYNEQFF
J gene: TRBJ2-5; V gene: TRBV5-1; CDR3 length: 14; CDR3 protein: CASSLLGQEETQYF
J gene: TRBJ1-1; V gene: TRBV6-5; CDR3 length: 16; CDR3 protein: CASSSPKGARGTEAFF
J gene: TRBJ1-2; V gene: TRBV10-3; CDR3 length: 13; CDR3 protein: CAIRDRPNYGYTF
J gene: TRBJ2-3; V gene: TRBV5-1; CDR3 length: 15; CDR3 protein: CASGRGSRGGDTQYF
J gene: TRBJ1-6; V gene: TRBV11-2; CDR3 length: 14; CDR3 protein: CASQGQPLNSPLHF
J gene: TRBJ1-1; V gene: TRBV5-1; CDR3 length: 14; CDR3 protein: CASSQDTTNTEAFF
J gene: TRBJ2-5; V gene: TRBV2; CDR3 length: 16; CDR3 protein: CASSEGLFRAYETQYF
J gene: TRBJ1-1; V gene: TRBV11-1; CDR3 length: 12; CDR3 protein: CASSPDRNEAFF
J gene: TRBJ2-3; V gene: TRBV2; CDR3 length: 11; CDR3 protein: CASAMGGTQYF
J gene: TRBJ1-3; V gene: TRBV4-2; CDR3 length: 15; CDR3 protein: CASSPPSTPGNTIYF
J gene: TRBJ2-6; V gene: TRBV27; CDR3 length: 22; CDR3 protein: CASSLEPPPRDRLLSGANVLTF